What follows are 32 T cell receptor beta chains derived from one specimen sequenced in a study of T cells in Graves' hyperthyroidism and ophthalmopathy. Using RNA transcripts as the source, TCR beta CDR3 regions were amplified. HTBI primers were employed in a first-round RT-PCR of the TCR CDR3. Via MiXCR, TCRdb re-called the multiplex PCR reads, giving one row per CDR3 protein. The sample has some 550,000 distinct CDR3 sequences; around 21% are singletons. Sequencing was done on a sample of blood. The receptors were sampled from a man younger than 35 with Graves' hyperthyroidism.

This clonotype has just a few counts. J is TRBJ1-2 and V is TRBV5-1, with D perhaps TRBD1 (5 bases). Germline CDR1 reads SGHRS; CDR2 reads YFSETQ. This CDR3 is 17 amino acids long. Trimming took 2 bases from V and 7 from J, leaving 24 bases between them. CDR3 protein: CASSFDGPRDGRRGYTF. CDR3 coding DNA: TGCGCCAGCAGCTTCGACGGCCCCCGGGACGGGCGCCGTGGCTACACCTTC.

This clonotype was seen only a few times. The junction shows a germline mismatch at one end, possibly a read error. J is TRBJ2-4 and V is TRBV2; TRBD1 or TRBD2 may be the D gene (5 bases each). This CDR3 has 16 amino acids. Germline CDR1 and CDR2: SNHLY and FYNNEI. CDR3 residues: CASRSGRDLAKNIKYF. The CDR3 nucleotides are TGTGCCTCGAGGTCGGGACGAGATCTAGCCAAAAACATTAAGTACTTC. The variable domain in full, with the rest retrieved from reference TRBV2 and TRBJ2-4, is EPEVTQTPSHQVTQMGQEVILRCVPISNHLYFYWYRQILGQKVEFLVSFYNNEISEKSEIFDDQFSVERPDGSNFTLKIRSTKLEDSAMYFCASRSGRDLAKNIKYFGAGTRLSVL.

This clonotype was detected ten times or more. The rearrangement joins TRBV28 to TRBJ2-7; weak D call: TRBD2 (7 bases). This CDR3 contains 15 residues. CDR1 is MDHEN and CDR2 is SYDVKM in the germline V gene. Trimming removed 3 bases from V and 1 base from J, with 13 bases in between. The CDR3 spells CASSLGGLRSYEQYF. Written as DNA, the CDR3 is TGTGCCAGCAGTTTGGGGGGGCTTAGGTCCTACGAGCAGTACTTC. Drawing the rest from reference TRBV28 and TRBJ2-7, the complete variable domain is DVKVTQSSRYLVKRTGEKVFLECVQDMDHENMFWYRQDPGLGLRLIYFSYDVKMKEKGDIPEGYSVSREKKERFSLILESASTNQTSMYLCASSLGGLRSYEQYFGPGTRLTVT.

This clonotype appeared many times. For the CDR3, the DNA is TGTGCCAGCAGTGAATCCCCCGGGACAGGATTGAGGTGGCAAGAGACCCAGTACTTC. Encoded protein: CASSESPGTGLRWQETQYF. The chain employs TRBV2 and TRBJ2-5; 8 positions agree with TRBD1. With V trimmed by 2 bases and J by 2 bases, 16 bases remained unmatched. The CDR3 is made up of 19 amino acids. Germline V gene lookup returns CDR1 SNHLY and CDR2 FYNNEI.

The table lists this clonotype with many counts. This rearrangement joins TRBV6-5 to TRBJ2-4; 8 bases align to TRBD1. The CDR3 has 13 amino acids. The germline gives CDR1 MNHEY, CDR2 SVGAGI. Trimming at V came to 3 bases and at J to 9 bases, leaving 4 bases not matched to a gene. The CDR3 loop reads CASSYIQGGIQYF. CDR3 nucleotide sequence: TGTGCCAGCAGTTATATACAGGGGGGCATTCAGTACTTC.

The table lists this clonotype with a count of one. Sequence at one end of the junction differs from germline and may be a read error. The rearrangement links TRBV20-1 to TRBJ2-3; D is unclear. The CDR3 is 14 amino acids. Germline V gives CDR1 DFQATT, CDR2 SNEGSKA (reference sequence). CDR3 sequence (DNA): TGCAGTGTTAGAGATGGGCTAGGCACAGATACGCAGTATTTT. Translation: CSVRDGLGTDTQYF.

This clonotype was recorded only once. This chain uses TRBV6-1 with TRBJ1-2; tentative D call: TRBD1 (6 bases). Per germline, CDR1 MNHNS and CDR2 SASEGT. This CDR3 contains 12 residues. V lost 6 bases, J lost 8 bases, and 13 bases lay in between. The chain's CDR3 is CASSDAGVGYTF. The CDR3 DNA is TGTGCCAGCAGCGACGCAGGGGTCGGCTACACCTTC.

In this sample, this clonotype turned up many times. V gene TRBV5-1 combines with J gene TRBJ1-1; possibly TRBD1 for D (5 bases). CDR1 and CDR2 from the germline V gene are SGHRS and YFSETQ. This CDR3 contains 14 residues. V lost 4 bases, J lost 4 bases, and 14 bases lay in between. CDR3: CASSSQGLGTEAFF. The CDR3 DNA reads TGCGCCAGCAGCAGCCAGGGTTTGGGCACTGAAGCTTTCTTT.

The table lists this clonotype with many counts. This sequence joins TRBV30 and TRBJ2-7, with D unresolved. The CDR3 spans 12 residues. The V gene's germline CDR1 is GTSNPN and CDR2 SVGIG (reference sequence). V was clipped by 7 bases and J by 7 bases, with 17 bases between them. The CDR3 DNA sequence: TGTGCCTCGAATCCTCGAGGCGGAGAGCAGTACTTC. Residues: CASNPRGGEQYF.

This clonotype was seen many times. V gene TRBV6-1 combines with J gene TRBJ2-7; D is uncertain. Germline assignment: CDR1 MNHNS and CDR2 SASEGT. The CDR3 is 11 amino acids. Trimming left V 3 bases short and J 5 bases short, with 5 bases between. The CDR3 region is CASSDLHEQYF. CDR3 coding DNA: TGTGCCAGCAGTGACCTCCACGAGCAGTACTTC.

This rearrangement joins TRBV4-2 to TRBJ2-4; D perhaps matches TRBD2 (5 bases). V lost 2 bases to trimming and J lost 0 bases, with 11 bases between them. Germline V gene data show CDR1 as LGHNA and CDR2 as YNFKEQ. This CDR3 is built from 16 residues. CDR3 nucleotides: TGTGCCAGCAGCCAAATCGGGGAATTAGCCAAAAACATTCAGTACTTC. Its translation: CASSQIGELAKNIQYF.

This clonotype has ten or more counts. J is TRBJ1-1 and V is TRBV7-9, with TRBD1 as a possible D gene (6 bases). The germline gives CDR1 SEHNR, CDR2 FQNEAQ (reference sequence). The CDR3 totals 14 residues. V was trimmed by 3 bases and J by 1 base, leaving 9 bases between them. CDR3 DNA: TGTGCCAGCAGCTTTGAACAGGGGAACACTGAAGCTTTCTTT. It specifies CASSFEQGNTEAFF.

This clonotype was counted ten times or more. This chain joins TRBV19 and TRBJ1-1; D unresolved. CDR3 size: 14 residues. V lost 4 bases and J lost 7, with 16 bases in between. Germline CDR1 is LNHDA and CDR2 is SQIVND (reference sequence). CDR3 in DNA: TGTGCCAGTAGTAACATCCTGCGACGCGGTGAAGCTTTCTTT. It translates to CASSNILRRGEAFF.

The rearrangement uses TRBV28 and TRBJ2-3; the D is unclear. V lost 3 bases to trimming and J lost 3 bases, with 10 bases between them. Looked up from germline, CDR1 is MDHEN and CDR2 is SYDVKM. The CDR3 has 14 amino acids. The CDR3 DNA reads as TGTGCCAGCAGTTTTAGAAGGAGAACAGATACGCAGTATTTT. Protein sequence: CASSFRRRTDTQYF. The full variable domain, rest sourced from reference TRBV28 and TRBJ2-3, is DVKVTQSSRYLVKRTGEKVFLECVQDMDHENMFWYRQDPGLGLRLIYFSYDVKMKEKGDIPEGYSVSREKKERFSLILESASTNQTSMYLCASSFRRRTDTQYFGPGTRLTVL.

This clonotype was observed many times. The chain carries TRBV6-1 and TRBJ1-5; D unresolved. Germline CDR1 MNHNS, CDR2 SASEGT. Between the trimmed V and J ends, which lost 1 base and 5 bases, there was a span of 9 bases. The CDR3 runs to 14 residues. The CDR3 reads CASSEDGPHQPQHF. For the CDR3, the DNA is TGTGCCAGCAGTGAAGACGGGCCTCATCAGCCCCAGCATTTT.

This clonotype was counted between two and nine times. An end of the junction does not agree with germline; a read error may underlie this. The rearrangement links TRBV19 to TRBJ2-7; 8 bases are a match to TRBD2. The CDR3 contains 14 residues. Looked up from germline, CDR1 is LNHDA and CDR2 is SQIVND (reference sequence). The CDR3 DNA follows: TGTGCCAGTAGTATAGCGGGGGGGACACGGGAGCAGTATTTC. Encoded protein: CASSIAGGTREQYF. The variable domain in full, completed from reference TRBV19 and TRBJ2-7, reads DGGITQSPKYLFRKEGQNVTLSCEQNLNHDAMYWYRQDPGQGLRLIYYSQIVNDFQKGDIAEGYSVSREKKESFPLTVTSAQKNPTAFYLCASSIAGGTREQYFGPGTRLTVT.

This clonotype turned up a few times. The CDR3 here is CASSVGLEGGELFF. For the CDR3, the DNA is TGTGCCAGCAGCGTAGGTCTAGAGGGTGGGGAGCTGTTTTTT. The gene calls are TRBV9 and TRBJ2-2; tentatively, D is TRBD2 (5 bases). Germline CDR1 SGDLS, CDR2 YYNGEE. Trimming stripped 0 bases from V and 8 bases from J, with 11 bases between. The CDR3 consists of 14 residues.

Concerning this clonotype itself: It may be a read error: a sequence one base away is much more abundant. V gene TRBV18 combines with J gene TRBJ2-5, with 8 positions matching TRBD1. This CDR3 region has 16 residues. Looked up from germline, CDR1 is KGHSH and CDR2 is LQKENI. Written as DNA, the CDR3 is TGTGCCAGCTCACCACCGTACCCAGGGGGCCAAGAGACCAAGTACTTC. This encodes CASSPPYPGGQETKYF.

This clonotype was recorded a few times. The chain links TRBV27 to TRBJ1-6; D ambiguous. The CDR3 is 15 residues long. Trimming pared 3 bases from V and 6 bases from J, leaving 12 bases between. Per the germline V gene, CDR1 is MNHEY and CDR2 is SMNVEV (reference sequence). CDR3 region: CASSFMVVGNSPLHF. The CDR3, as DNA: TGTGCCAGCAGTTTTATGGTAGTTGGTAATTCACCCCTCCACTTT.

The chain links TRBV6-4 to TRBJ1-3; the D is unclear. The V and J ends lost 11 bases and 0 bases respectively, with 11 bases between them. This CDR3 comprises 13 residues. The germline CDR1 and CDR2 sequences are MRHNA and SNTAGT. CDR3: CAHPGDSGNTIYF. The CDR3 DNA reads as TGTGCCCACCCGGGCGACTCTGGAAACACCATATATTTT.

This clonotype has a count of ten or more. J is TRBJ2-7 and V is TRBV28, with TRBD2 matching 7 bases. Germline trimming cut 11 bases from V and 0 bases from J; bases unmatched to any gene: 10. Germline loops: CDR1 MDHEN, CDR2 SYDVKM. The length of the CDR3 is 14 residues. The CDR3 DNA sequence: TGTGCCTCAAGGAGGAGCGGGGACTCCTACGAGCAGTACTTC. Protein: CASRRSGDSYEQYF.

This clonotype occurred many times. The CDR3 nucleotides read TGTGCCAGCAGTTTCAGGACGGGCTATGGCTACACCTTC. Protein: CASSFRTGYGYTF. This chain connects TRBV12-3 or TRBV12-4 to TRBJ1-2; D is uncertain. V dropped 3 bases and J dropped 4 bases, with 9 bases sitting between them. The CDR3 is 13 residues long.

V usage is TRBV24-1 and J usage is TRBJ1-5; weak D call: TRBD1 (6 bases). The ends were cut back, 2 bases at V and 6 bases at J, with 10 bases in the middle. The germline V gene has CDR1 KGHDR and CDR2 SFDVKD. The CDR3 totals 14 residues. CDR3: CATSDSRGIQPQHF. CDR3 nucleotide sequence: TGTGCCACCAGTGATTCCAGGGGCATTCAGCCCCAGCATTTT.

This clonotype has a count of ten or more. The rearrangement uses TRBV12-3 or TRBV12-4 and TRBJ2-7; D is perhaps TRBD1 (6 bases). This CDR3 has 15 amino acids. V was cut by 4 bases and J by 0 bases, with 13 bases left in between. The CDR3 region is CASSYTGNPSYEQYF. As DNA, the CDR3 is TGTGCCAGCAGTTACACAGGGAACCCCTCCTACGAGCAGTACTTC.

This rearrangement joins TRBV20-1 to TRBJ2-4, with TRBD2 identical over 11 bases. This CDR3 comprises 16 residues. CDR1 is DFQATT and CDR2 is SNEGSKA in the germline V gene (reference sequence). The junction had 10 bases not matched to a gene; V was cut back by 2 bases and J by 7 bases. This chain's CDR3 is CSARSLSGRAVNIQYF. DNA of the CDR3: TGCAGTGCTAGATCCCTTAGCGGGAGGGCAGTGAACATTCAGTACTTC.

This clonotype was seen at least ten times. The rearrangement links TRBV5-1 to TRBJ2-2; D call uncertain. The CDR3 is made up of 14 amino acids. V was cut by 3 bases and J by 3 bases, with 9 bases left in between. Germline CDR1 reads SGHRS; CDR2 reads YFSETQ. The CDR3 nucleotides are TGCGCCAGCAGCTCCCTAGGGCACACCGGGGAGCTGTTTTTT. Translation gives CASSSLGHTGELFF. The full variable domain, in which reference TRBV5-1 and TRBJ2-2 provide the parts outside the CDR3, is KAGVTQTPRYLIKTRGQQVTLSCSPISGHRSVSWYQQTPGQGLQFLFEYFSETQRNKGNFPGRFSGRQFSNSRSEMNVSTLELGDSALYLCASSSLGHTGELFFGEGSRLTVL.

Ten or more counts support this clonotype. The CDR3 DNA is TGTGCCAGCAAGGGGGGGCAGGGAGCCTACGAGCAGTACTTC. Amino acids: CASKGGQGAYEQYF. The chain recombines TRBV6-5 with TRBJ2-7; tentatively, D is TRBD2 (7 bases). This CDR3 comprises 14 residues. V lost 7 bases to trimming and J lost 2 bases, with 15 bases between them. Per germline, CDR1 MNHEY and CDR2 SVGAGI.

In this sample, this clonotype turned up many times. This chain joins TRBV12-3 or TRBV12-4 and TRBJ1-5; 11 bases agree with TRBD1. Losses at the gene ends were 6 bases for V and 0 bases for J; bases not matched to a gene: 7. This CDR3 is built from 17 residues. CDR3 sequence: CASSPGTGGYSNQPQHF. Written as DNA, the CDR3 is TGTGCCAGCAGCCCCGGGACAGGGGGATATAGCAATCAGCCCCAGCATTTT.

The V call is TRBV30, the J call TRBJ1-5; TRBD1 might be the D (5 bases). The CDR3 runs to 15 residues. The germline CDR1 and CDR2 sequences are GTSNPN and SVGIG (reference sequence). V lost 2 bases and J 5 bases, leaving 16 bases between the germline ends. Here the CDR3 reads CAWSPGLGDYQPQHF. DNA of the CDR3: TGTGCCTGGAGTCCCGGGTTAGGGGATTATCAGCCCCAGCATTTT.

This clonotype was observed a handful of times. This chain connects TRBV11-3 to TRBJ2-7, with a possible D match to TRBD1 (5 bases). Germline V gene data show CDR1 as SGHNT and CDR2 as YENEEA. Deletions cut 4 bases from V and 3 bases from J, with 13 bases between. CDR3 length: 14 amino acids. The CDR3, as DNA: TGTGCCAGCAGCTCCCCTCCGACAGACTACGAGCAGTACTTC. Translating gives CASSSPPTDYEQYF.

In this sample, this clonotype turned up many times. The CDR3 DNA is TGTGCCAGCAGCCGGACGGCCCTTAGAGCTTTCTTT. It specifies CASSRTALRAFF. V and J are TRBV5-5 and TRBJ1-1; D gene unclear. Between the trimmed V and J ends, which lost 4 bases and 10 bases, there was a span of 14 bases. This CDR3 is built from 12 residues. Germline CDR1 SGHKS, CDR2 YYEKEE (reference sequence).

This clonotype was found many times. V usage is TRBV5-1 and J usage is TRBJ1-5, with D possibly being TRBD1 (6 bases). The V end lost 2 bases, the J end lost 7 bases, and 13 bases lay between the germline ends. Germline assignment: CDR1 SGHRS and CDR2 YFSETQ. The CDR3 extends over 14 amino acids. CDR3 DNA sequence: TGCGCCAGCAGCTTCGCAGGGGCTGGACAGCCCCAGCATTTT. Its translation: CASSFAGAGQPQHF.